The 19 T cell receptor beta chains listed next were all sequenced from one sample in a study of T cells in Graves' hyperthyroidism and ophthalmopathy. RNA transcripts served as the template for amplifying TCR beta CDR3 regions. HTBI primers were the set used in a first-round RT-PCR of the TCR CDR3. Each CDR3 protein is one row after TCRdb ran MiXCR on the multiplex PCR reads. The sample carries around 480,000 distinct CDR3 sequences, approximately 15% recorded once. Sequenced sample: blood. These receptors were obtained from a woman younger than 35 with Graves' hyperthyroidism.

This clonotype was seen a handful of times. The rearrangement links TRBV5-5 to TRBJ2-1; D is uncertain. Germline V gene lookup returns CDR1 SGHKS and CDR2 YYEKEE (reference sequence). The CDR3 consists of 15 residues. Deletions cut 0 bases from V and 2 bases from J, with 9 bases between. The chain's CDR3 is CASSLGVSTYNEQFF. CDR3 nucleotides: TGTGCCAGCAGCTTGGGGGTTAGCACCTACAATGAGCAGTTCTTC.

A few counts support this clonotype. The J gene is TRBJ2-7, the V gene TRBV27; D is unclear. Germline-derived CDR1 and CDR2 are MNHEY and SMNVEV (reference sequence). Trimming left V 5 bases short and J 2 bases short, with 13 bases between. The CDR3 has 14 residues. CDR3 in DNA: TGTGCCAGCAGTCCAGGTTACCAGGCCTACGAGCAGTACTTC. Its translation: CASSPGYQAYEQYF.

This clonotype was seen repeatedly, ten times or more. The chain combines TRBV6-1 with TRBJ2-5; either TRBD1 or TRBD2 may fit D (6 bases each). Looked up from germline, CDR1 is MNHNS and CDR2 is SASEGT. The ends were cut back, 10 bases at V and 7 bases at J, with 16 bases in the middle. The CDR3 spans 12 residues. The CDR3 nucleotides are TGTGCCAACAAGGGGGGCCGGGGGACCCAGTACTTC. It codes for CANKGGRGTQYF.

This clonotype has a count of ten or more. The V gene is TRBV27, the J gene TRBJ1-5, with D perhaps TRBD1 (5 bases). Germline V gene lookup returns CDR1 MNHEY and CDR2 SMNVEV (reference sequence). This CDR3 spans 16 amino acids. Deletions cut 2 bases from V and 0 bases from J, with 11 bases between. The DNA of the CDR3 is TGTGCCAGCAGTTTAGGCAGGGCCTATAGCAATCAGCCCCAGCATTTT. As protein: CASSLGRAYSNQPQHF.

The CDR3 DNA follows: TGTGCCAGCAGCCCGACGGGGGACCCCTACAATGAGCAGTTCTTC. Residues: CASSPTGDPYNEQFF. The chain uses TRBV12-3 or TRBV12-4 and TRBJ2-1, with D maybe TRBD2 (6 bases). This CDR3 region has 15 residues. Trimming took 6 bases from V and 2 from J, leaving 14 bases between them.

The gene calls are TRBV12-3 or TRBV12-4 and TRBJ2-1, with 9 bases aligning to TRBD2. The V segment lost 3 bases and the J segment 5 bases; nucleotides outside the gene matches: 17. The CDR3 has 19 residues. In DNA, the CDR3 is TGTGCCAGCAGTTTGGATAGCGGGAGATTGGGGTGGGGGGACAATGAGCAGTTCTTC. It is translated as CASSLDSGRLGWGDNEQFF.

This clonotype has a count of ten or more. The CDR3 here is CASSPARVHNEQFF. The CDR3 coding sequence is TGTGCCAGCAGCCCCGCTAGGGTACACAATGAGCAGTTCTTC. The chain recombines TRBV5-4 with TRBJ2-1; D gene unclear. Trimming cost V 4 bases and J 5 bases, with 13 bases left between them. Germline lookup yields CDR1 SGHNT and CDR2 YYREEE (reference sequence). This CDR3 region has 14 residues.

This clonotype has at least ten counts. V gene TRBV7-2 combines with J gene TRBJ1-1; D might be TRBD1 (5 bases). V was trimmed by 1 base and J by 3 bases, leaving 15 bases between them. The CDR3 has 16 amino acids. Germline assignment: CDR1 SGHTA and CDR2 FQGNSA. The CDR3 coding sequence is TGTGCCAGCAGCTTAGTTATGAGGTTGGGGGACACTGAAGCTTTCTTT. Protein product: CASSLVMRLGDTEAFF.

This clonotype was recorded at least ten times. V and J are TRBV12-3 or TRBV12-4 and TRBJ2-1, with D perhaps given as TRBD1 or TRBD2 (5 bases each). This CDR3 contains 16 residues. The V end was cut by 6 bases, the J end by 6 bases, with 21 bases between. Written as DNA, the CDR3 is TGTGCCAGCAGGGGAGACAGCGGCGGATCGATCAATGAGCAGTTCTTC. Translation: CASRGDSGGSINEQFF.

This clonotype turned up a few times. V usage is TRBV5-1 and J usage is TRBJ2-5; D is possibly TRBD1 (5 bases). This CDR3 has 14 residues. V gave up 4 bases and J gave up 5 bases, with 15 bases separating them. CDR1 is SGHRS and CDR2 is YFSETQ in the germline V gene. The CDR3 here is CASSQTPKGETQYF. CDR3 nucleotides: TGCGCCAGCAGCCAGACCCCTAAGGGGGAGACCCAGTACTTC.

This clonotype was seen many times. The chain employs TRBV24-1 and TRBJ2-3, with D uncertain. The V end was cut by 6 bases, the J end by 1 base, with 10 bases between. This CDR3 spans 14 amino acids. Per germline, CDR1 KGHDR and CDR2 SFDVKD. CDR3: CATSSNQGTDTQYF. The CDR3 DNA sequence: TGTGCCACCAGTTCCAATCAGGGCACAGATACGCAGTATTTT.

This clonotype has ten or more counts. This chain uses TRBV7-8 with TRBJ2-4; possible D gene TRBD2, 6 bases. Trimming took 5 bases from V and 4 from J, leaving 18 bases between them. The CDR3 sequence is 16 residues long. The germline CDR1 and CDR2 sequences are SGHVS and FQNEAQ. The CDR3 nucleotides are TGTGCCAGCAGCACCCTCTATGCGGAGGGGAAAAACATTCAGTACTTC. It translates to CASSTLYAEGKNIQYF.

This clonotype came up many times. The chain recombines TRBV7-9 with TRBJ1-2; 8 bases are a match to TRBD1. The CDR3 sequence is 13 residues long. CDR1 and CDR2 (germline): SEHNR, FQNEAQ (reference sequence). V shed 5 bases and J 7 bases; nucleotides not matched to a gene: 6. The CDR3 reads CASSPGGAVGYTF. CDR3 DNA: TGTGCCAGCAGCCCAGGGGGCGCGGTTGGCTACACCTTC.

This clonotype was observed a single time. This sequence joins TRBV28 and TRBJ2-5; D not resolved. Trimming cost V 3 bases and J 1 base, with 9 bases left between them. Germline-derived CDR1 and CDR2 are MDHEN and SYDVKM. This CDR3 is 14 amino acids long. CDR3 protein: CASSFLGSQETQYF. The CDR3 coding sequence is TGTGCCAGCAGTTTTTTGGGAAGCCAAGAGACCCAGTACTTC.

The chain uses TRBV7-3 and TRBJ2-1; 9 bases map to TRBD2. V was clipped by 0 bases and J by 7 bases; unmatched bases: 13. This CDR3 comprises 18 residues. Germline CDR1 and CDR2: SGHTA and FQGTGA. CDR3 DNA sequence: TGTGCCAGCAGCTTAACAGGCGGGAGGGCCAGGGGTTCAAATGAGCAGTTCTTC. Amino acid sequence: CASSLTGGRARGSNEQFF.

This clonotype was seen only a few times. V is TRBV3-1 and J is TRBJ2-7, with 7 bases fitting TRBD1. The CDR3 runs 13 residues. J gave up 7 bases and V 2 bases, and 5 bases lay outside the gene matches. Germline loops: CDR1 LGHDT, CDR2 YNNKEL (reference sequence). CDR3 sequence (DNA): TGTGCCAGCAGCCAACAAGGGGGCGCGGAGCAGTACGTC. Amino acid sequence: CASSQQGGAEQYV.

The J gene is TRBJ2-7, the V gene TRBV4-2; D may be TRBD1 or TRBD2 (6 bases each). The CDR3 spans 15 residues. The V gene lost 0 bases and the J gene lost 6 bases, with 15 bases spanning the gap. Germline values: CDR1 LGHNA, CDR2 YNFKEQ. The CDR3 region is CASSQDGIGGGEQYF. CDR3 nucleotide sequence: TGTGCCAGCAGCCAAGATGGGATAGGAGGGGGCGAGCAGTACTTC.

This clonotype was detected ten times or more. The CDR3 is CASRPGQGSYSNQPQHF. The DNA of the CDR3 is TGTGCCAGCAGACCGGGACAGGGATCTTATAGCAATCAGCCCCAGCATTTT. This chain joins TRBV6-1 and TRBJ1-5, with 9 bases that match TRBD1. Per germline, CDR1 MNHNS and CDR2 SASEGT. The CDR3 length is 17 residues. Trimming removed 6 bases from V and 0 bases from J; junction bases left unmatched: 9.

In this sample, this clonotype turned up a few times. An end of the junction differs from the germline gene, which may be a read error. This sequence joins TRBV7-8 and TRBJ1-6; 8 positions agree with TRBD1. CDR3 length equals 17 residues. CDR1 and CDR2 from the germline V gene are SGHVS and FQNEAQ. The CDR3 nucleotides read TGTGCCAGCAGCTTTGTGCAGGGGGCGACGTTGGTTTCACCCCCCCACTTT. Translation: CASSFVQGATLVSPPHF.